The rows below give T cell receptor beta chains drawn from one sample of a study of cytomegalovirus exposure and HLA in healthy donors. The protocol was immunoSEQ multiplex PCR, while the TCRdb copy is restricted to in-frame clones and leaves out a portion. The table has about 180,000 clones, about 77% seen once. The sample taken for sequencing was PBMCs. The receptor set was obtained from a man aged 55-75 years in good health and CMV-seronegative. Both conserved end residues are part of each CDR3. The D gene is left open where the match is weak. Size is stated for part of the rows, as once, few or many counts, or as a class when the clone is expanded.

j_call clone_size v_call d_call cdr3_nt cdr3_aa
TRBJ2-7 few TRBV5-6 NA TGTGCCAGCAGCCAAGCGGACCGAGTCTCCTACGAGCAGTACTTC CASSQADRVSYEQYF
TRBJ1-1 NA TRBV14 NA TGTGCCAGCAGCCGGGTGACAGGAACAGAAGCTTTCTTT CASSRVTGTEAFF
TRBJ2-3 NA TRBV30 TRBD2 TGTGCCTGGAACCGGCGGGGGAGGGGAGATACGCAGTATTTT CAWNRRGRGDTQYF
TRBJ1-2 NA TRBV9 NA TGTGCCAGCAGCGTGAACAGTTATGGCTACACCTTC CASSVNSYGYTF
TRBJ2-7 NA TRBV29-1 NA TGCAGCGTGGGCCGGCAGGGGGGCGAGCAGTACTTC CSVGRQGGEQYF
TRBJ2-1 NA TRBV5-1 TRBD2 TGCGCCAGCAGCTTGGCGGCTAGCGGTAGCTACAATGAGCAGTTCTTC CASSLAASGSYNEQFF
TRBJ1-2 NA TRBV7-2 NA TGTGCCAGCAGCTTAGGGGCCCAGGTCTATGGCTACACCTTC CASSLGAQVYGYTF
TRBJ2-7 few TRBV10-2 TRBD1 TGCGCCAGCAGTTTCGGACAGGACTCCTACGAGCAGTACTTC CASSFGQDSYEQYF
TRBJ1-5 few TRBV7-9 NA TGTGCCAGCAGCCTTGGCTTAGGGGATAGCAATCAGCCCCAGCATTTT CASSLGLGDSNQPQHF
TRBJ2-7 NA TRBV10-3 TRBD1 TGTGCCATCACCGGGACAGGGGGGTCCTACGAGCAGTACTTC CAITGTGGSYEQYF